This T cell receptor beta chain was captured in a study of PD-1 blockade in classical Hodgkin lymphoma. Study-wide points: Significantly greater TCR diversity emerged by C4D1 in CD4+ cells but not CD8+ cells. Newly diagnosed patients had diversity similar to the baseline diversity of complete responders.

A note on this clone: Its matching antigen is unknown.

Every patient experienced relapse after autologous stem cell transplantation, and brentuximab vedotin exposure varied. Method: immunoSEQ multiplex PCR; TCRdb's copy keeps in-frame clones and lacks some. This sample yields tens of thousands of clones, of which around three quarters are seen a single time; about 15% belongs to the top ten. Here the sequenced sample was peripheral blood mononuclear cells (PBMCs), taken before the second cycle of nivolumab. This TCR derives from a human donor with classical Hodgkin lymphoma.

Written as DNA, the CDR3 is TGTGCCAGCAGCTTCGAGCGGGTGGGTGAGCAGTACTTC. Amino acid sequence: CASSFERVGEQYF. The chain is built from TRBV7-2 and TRBJ2-7, with D possibly matching TRBD2 (6 bases). This CDR3 has 13 amino acids. Germline V gene sequence: CDR1 SGHTA, CDR2 FQGNSA. Trimming took 3 bases from V and 7 from J, leaving 13 bases between them.